Listed here is a single T cell receptor (beta chain). What it recognizes is unknown. The CDR3 runs 15 residues. The germline V and J ends were trimmed by 2 bases and 4 bases, with 15 bases remaining between them. Germline V CDR1 and CDR2: SGHRS, YFSETQ. This record belongs to a study of T cell responses to AZD1222 COVID-19 vaccine. Points from the study as a whole: White British ancestry dominated among donors, who included more females, and clonal diversity was possibly underestimated. Spike-wide coverage was observed for vaccine-associated CD4 TCRs, with dominant responses at 160-218 and 743-854. Unmutated variant regions reportedly attract nearly half of all spike-specific TCRs.

The protocol was immunoSEQ multiplex PCR, while the TCRdb copy is restricted to in-frame clones and leaves out a portion. The data hold some 120,000 clones, with more than 75% observed a single time. The chain employs TRBV5-1 and TRBJ1-1; possible D gene TRBD1, 6 bases. This sequence originates from an adult in good health. The sample here was peripheral blood, taken on day 0 of AZD1222 vaccination. CDR3 residues: CASSLTGPGSTEAFF. DNA of the CDR3: TGCGCCAGCAGCTTAACAGGGCCGGGTAGCACTGAAGCTTTCTTT.